Reported below is one T cell receptor (beta chain). What it binds is unknown. The same CDR3 arises from other DNA sequences in this sample as well. Germline V gives CDR1 MNHNY, CDR2 SVGAGI (reference sequence). V lost 5 bases to trimming and J lost 7 bases, with 12 bases between them. The CDR3 totals 14 residues. Using immunoSEQ multiplex PCR, the repertoire was profiled, and TCRdb retains in-frame clones only, with some absent. The table records roughly 2.6 million clones, over 85% of them present only once. The study drew all its donors from Caucasian adults living in Nashville, Tennessee. This record belongs to a study of shared clonotypes between healthy human individuals. Study-level points and caveats: Estimated richness was generally greater in naive than memory subsets.

The specimen sequenced was naive CD4+ T cells sorted from blood. Stated subset: CD45RA+ positively selected. The J gene is TRBJ1-6, the V gene TRBV6-6; D is ambiguous. This receptor was obtained from a young man in good health. CDR3 coding DNA: TGTGCCAGCAGTACCGGGGAACGGAATTCACCCCTCCACTTT. Its protein is CASSTGERNSPLHF.